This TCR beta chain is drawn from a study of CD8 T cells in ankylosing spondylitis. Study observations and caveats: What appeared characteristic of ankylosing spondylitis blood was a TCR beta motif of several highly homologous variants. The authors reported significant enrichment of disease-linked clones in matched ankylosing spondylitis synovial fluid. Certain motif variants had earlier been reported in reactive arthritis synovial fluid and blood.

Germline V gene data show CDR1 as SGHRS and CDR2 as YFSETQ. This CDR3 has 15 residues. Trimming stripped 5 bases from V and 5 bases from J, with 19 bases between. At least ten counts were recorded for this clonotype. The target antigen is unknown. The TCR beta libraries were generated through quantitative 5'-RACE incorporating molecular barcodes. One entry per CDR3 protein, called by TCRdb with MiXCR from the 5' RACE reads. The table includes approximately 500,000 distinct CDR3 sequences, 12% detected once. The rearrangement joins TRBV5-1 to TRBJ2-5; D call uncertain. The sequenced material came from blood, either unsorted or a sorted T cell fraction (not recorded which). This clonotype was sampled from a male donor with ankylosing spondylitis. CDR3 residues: CASRPSGTVQETQYF. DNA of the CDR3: TGCGCCAGCAGACCAAGTGGAACTGTCCAGGAGACCCAGTACTTC.